These T cell receptor beta chains were read from a single sample in a study of shared clonotypes between healthy human individuals. The data were produced by immunoSEQ multiplex PCR, yet TCRdb's version contains in-frame clones alone and is incomplete. The table includes approximately 2.5 million clones, about 92% detected once. The sample consisted of naive CD4+ T cells sorted from blood. These receptor sequences come from a man between 18 and 29 years old in good health. CDR3s include the opening cysteine and the closing phenylalanine or tryptophan.

>18|TRBJ2-7|TRBV7-9
CASSAEGTSRGELYEQYF
>14|TRBJ2-5|TRBV4-1
CASSTEGVTETQYF
>13|TRBJ2-1|TRBV6-1
CASIRTGRNEQFF
>14|TRBJ1-2|TRBV28
CASSTVQGANGYTF
>17|TRBJ1-2|TRBV4-2
CASSQTLLGRVDYGYTF
>16|TRBJ1-1|TRBV12-5
CASGLAVGPTSTEAFF
>15|TRBJ2-2|TRBV7-3
CASSSTGANTGELFF
>18|TRBJ2-1|TRBV11-3
CASSPGTQRSASYNEQFF
>16|TRBJ1-4|TRBV9
CASSPDPTGGYEKLFF
>17|TRBJ2-2|TRBV10-3
CAISEGLAGANTGELFF
>13|TRBJ2-5|TRBV5-1
CASSLDQLPAQYF
>16|TRBJ1-4|TRBV4-1
CASSLQQGGLGEKLFF
>16|TRBJ1-5|TRBV18
CASSPPRAGGYQPQHF
>15|TRBJ2-3|TRBV7-9
CASSYQKPSTDTQYF
>14|TRBJ2-7|TRBV27
CASSPGQASYEQYF
>14|TRBJ1-5|TRBV28
CASSFGGSQIAQHF
>14|TRBJ2-7|TRBV5-5
CASSHVGGAAEQYF
>13|TRBJ2-3|TRBV10-3
CATNAGGADTQYF
>13|TRBJ2-2|TRBV30
CAWNGRTTGELFF
>14|TRBJ1-6|TRBV11-1
CASSQSNRLGALHF
>15|TRBJ2-7|TRBV10-3
CAISEKSGGTYEQYF
>13|TRBJ2-3|TRBV5-4
CASSFASTDTQYF
>14|TRBJ2-6|TRBV2
CASSRNSGANVLTF
>15|TRBJ1-5|TRBV28
CASSMTGGDWEPQHF
>13|TRBJ2-1|TRBV18
CASSTGGIDEQFF
>15|TRBJ1-3|TRBV10-3
CAISDGQGTGNTIYF
>15|TRBJ1-4|TRBV18
CASSRGPATNEKLFF
>14|TRBJ1-4|TRBV5-1
CASSLGGDNEKLFF
>12|TRBJ2-3|TRBV29-1
CSVDLGTDTQYF